These 13 T cell receptor beta chains were all obtained from the same sample, sequenced in a study of human T cells and chemical hapten exposure. As to time point: patch test 3, about 24 weeks after DPC sensitization. The sample's treatment: therapeutic diphenylcyclopropenone sensitization with weekly scalp DPC. Each CDR3 protein gets one entry after TCRdb re-called the RACE reads with MiXCR. This table has roughly 200,000 distinct CDR3 sequences, under 25% appearing once. This material consisted of whole blood, taken in connection with sensitization to the hapten diphenylcyclopropenone (DPC). The origin of the receptors is a woman in her thirties or forties with alopecia areata. Some clones in this sample may be carry-over from other donors' samples.

The chain recombines TRBV28 with TRBJ2-4; 13 bases map to TRBD2. J lost 13 bases, V lost 5 bases, and 17 bases had no gene match. Germline V CDR1 and CDR2: MDHEN, SYDVKM. The CDR3 consists of 17 residues. The CDR3 is CASSPGLQGTSGIDQYF. CDR3 nucleotide sequence: TGTGCCAGCAGTCCCGGGTTGCAAGGGACTAGCGGGATAGACCAGTACTTC.

The V call is TRBV7-9, the J call TRBJ2-1; 8 bases are shared with TRBD2. The CDR3 covers 15 residues. After removal of 2 bases from V and 6 bases from J, the junction contained 6 bases not matched to a gene. Germline CDR1 and CDR2: SEHNR and FQNEAQ (reference sequence). CDR3: CASSLSGSFPNEQFF. The DNA of the CDR3 is TGTGCCAGCAGCTTAAGCGGGAGTTTCCCCAATGAGCAGTTCTTC.

The chain uses TRBV28 and TRBJ2-7; D unresolved. The CDR3 covers 14 residues. The ends were cut back, 2 bases at V and 3 bases at J, with 11 bases in the middle. Looked up from germline, CDR1 is MDHEN and CDR2 is SYDVKM. The CDR3: CASSLGSRRYEQYF. In nucleotides, the CDR3 is TGTGCCAGCAGTTTAGGGTCTCGCCGCTACGAGCAGTACTTC.

This clonotype has just a few counts. The V call is TRBV7-9, the J call TRBJ2-7; 7 nucleotides line up with TRBD1. The V segment lost 4 bases and the J segment 0 bases; nucleotides outside the gene matches: 9. Germline lookup yields CDR1 SEHNR and CDR2 FQNEAQ (reference sequence). The CDR3 covers 16 residues. The DNA of the CDR3 is TGTGCCAGCAGCTCGGTTCGGGGACAGAGCTCCTACGAGCAGTACTTC. As protein: CASSSVRGQSSYEQYF.

The V gene is TRBV12-3 or TRBV12-4, the J gene TRBJ2-7, with D perhaps being TRBD1 or TRBD2 (6 bases each). The CDR3 is 13 residues long. The V end was cut by 2 bases, the J end by 4 bases, with 9 bases between. The CDR3 DNA reads TGTGCCAGCAGTTTACGGGGGCGTTACGAGCAGTACTTC. It codes for CASSLRGRYEQYF.

The CDR3 DNA reads TGTGCCAGCAGCTTAGGTGGTGTAACCAAAAACATTCAGTACTTC. This gives the protein CASSLGGVTKNIQYF. The V gene is TRBV7-9, the J gene TRBJ2-4; D unclear. The CDR3 has 15 amino acids. Germline V gene lookup returns CDR1 SEHNR and CDR2 FQNEAQ (reference sequence). Deletions cut 1 base from V and 2 bases from J, with 9 bases between.

The rearrangement joins TRBV27 to TRBJ1-2, with 7 positions matching TRBD1. Germline-derived CDR1 and CDR2 are MNHEY and SMNVEV (reference sequence). This CDR3 comprises 13 residues. After removal of 6 bases from V and 5 bases from J, the junction contained 6 bases not matched to a gene. The CDR3 coding sequence is TGTGCCAGCAGAACGACAGGGAGATATGGCTACACCTTC. Its translation: CASRTTGRYGYTF.

J is TRBJ2-7 and V is TRBV20-1; D is possibly TRBD2 (5 bases). Germline V gene data show CDR1 as DFQATT and CDR2 as SNEGSKA (reference sequence). The CDR3 consists of 14 residues. V lost 5 bases and J 7 bases, leaving 21 bases between the germline ends. This CDR3 is CSAHRTPSLGEQYF. As DNA, the CDR3 is TGCAGTGCTCACCGGACTCCTTCCCTCGGGGAGCAGTACTTC.

The rearrangement links TRBV29-1 to TRBJ2-3, with TRBD2 identical over 7 bases. With 7 bases clipped from V and 2 bases from J, the junction kept 9 bases outside the gene matches. The germline CDR1 and CDR2 sequences are SQVTM and ANQGSEA. This CDR3 has 14 residues. The CDR3 region has the DNA TGCAGCGCAGGCGCGGGAGAAGTCACAGATACGCAGTATTTT. Translation gives CSAGAGEVTDTQYF.

A few counts support this clonotype. This chain joins TRBV27 and TRBJ2-3; 10 bases line up with TRBD2. V shed 5 bases and J 4 bases; nucleotides not matched to a gene: 9. CDR3 length: 16 amino acids. Germline V gene sequence: CDR1 MNHEY, CDR2 SMNVEV (reference sequence). In DNA, the CDR3 is TGTGCCAGCAGTGAAAATGGGCTAGCGGGAGCAGATACGCAGTATTTT. Translating gives CASSENGLAGADTQYF.

The CDR3 coding sequence is TGCAGCGTTGAACCGGGCGCGGACAATGAGCAGTTCTTC. Amino acid sequence: CSVEPGADNEQFF. The genes are TRBV29-1 and TRBJ2-1; D is unresolved. The CDR3 contains 13 residues. Trimming cost V 2 bases and J 5 bases, with 10 bases left between them. Germline loops: CDR1 SQVTM, CDR2 ANQGSEA.

This sequence joins TRBV20-1 and TRBJ2-1; TRBD2 might be the D (6 bases). V was clipped by 3 bases and J by 0 bases, with 6 bases between them. The CDR3 totals 13 residues. Per germline, CDR1 DFQATT and CDR2 SNEGSKA (reference sequence). CDR3 sequence: CSARTSSYNEQFF. The CDR3 nucleotides read TGCAGTGCTAGGACTAGCTCCTACAATGAGCAGTTCTTC.

This clonotype was recorded a few times. The chain joins TRBV6-5 to TRBJ1-6, with TRBD1 as a possible D gene (5 bases). The CDR3 is 13 amino acids. CDR1 and CDR2 (germline): MNHEY, SVGAGI. Trimming took 6 bases from V and 9 from J, leaving 12 bases between them. Written as DNA, the CDR3 is TGTGCCAGCAGCCGCGACAGAGCTTCACCCCTCCACTTT. It encodes CASSRDRASPLHF.